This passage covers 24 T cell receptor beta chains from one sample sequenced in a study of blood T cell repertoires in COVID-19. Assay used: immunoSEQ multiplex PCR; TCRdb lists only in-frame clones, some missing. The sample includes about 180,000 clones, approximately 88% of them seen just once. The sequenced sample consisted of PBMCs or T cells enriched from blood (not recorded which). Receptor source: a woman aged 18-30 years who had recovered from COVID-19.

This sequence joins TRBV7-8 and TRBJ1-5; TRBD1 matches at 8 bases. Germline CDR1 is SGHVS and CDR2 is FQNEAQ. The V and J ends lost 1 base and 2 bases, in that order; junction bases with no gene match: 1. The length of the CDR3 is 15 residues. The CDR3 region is CASSLVTGGNQPQHF. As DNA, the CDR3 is TGTGCCAGCAGCTTAGTGACAGGGGGCAATCAGCCCCAGCATTTT.

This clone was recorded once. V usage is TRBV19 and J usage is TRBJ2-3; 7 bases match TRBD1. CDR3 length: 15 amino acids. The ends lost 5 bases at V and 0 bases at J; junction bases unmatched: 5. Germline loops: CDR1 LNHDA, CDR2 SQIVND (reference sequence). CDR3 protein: CASSPSDRSTDTQYF. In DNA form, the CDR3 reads TGTGCCAGTAGTCCCTCGGACAGGAGCACAGATACGCAGTATTTT. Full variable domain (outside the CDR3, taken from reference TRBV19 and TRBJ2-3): DGGITQSPKYLFRKEGQNVTLSCEQNLNHDAMYWYRQDPGQGLRLIYYSQIVNDFQKGDIAEGYSVSREKKESFPLTVTSAQKNPTAFYLCASSPSDRSTDTQYFGPGTRLTVL.

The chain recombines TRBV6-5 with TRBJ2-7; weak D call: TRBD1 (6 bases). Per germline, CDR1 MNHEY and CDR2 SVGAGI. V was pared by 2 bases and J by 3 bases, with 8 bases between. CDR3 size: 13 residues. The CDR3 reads CASSYRGNYEQYF. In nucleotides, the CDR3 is TGTGCCAGCAGTTACAGGGGGAACTACGAGCAGTACTTC.

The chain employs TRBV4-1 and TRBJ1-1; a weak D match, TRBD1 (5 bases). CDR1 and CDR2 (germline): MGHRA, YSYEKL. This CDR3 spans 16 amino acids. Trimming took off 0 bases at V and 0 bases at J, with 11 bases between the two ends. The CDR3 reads CASSQDQGFMNTEAFF. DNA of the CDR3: TGCGCCAGCAGCCAAGATCAGGGATTCATGAACACTGAAGCTTTCTTT.

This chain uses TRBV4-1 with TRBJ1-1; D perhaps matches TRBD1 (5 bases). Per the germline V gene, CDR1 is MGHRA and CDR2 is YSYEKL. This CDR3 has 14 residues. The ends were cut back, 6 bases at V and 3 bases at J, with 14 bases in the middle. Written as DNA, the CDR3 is TGCGCCAGCAGAGGCCTTCTCAGGGACACTGAAGCTTTCTTT. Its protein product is CASRGLLRDTEAFF.

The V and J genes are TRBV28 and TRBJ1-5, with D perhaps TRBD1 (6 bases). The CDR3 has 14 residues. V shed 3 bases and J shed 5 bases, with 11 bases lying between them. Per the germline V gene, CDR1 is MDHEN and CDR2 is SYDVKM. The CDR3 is CASSFNRVDQPQHF. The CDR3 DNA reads TGTGCCAGCAGTTTTAACAGGGTCGATCAGCCCCAGCATTTT.

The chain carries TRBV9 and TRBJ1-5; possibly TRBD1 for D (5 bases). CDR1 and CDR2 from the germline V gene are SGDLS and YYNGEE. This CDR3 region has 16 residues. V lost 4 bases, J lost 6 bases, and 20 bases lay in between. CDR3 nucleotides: TGTGCCAGCAGCCCCAATTCAGCAGGGCGGGGTCAGCCCCAGCATTTT. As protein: CASSPNSAGRGQPQHF.

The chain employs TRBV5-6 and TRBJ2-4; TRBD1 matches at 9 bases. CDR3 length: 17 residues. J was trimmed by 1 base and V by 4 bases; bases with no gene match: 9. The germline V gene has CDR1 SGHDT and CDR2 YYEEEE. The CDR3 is CASSQIQGAKAKNIQYF. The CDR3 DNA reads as TGTGCCAGCAGCCAAATACAGGGGGCGAAGGCCAAAAACATTCAGTACTTC.

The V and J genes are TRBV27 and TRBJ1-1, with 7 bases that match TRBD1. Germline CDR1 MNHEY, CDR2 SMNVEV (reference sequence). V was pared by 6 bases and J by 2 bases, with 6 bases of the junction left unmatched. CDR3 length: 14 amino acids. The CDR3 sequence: CASSPTGLNTEAFF. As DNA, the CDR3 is TGTGCCAGCAGCCCGACAGGGTTAAACACTGAAGCTTTCTTT.

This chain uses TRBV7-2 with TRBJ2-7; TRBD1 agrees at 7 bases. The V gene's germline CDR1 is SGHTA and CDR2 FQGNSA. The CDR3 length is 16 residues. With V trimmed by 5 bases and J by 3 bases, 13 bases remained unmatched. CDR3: CASSIRNTGDGYEQYF. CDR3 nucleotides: TGTGCCAGCAGCATAAGAAATACAGGGGACGGCTACGAGCAGTACTTC. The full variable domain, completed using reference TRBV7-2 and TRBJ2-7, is GAGVSQSPSNKVTEKGKDVELRCDPISGHTALYWYRQSLGQGLEFLIYFQGNSAPDKSGLPSDRFSAERTGGSVSTLTIQRTQQEDSAVYLCASSIRNTGDGYEQYFGPGTRLTVT.

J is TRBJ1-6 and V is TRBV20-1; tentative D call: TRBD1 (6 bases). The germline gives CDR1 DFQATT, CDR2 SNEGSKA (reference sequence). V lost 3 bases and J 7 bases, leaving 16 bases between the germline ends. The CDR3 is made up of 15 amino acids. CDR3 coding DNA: TGCAGTGCTAGTACAGGGCCCCCCTTGAATTCACCCCTCCACTTT. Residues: CSASTGPPLNSPLHF.

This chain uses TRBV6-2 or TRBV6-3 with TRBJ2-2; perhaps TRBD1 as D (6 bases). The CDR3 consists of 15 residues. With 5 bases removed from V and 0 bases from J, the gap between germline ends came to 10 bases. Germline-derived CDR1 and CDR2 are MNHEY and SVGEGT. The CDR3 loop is CASSRDTSNTGELFF. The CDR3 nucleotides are TGTGCCAGCAGTCGGGACACCTCGAACACCGGGGAGCTGTTTTTT.

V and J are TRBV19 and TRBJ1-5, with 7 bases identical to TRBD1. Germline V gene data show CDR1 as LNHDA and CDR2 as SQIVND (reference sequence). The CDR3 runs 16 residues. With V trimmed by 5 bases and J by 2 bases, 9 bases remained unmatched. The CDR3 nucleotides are TGTGCCAGTAGTGACAGGGCCCACCCGGGCAATCAGCCCCAGCATTTT. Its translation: CASSDRAHPGNQPQHF.

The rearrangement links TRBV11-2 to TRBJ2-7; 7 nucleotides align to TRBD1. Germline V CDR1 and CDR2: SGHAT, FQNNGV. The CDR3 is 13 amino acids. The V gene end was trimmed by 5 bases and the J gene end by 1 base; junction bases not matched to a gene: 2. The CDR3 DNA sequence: TGTGCCAGCAGCCGGGACAGATCCTACGAGCAGTACTTC. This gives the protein CASSRDRSYEQYF.

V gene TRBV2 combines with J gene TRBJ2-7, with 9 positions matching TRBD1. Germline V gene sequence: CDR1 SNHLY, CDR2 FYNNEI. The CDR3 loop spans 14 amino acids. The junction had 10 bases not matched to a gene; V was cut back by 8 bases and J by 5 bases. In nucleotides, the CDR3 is TGTGCCAGCCGAAGCTTACAGGGGGCCCACGAGCAGTACTTC. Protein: CASRSLQGAHEQYF.

The CDR3 region is CASSQVGAGGAIYGYTF. In nucleotides, the CDR3 is TGTGCCAGCAGCCAAGTGGGTGCTGGGGGGGCCATCTATGGCTACACCTTC. The chain couples TRBV3-1 (or the pseudogene TRBV3-2) to TRBJ1-2; tentatively, D is TRBD1 (6 bases). The CDR3 length is 17 residues. Per the germline V gene, CDR1 is LGHDT and CDR2 is YNNKEL (reference sequence). V lost 1 base, J lost 4 bases, and 19 bases lay in between.

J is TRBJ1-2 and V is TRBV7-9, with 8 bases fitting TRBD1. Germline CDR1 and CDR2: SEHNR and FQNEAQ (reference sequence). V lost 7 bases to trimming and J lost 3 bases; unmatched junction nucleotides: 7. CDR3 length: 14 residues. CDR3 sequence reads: CASNHPDRDYGYTF. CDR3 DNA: TGTGCCAGCAATCACCCGGACAGGGACTATGGCTACACCTTC.

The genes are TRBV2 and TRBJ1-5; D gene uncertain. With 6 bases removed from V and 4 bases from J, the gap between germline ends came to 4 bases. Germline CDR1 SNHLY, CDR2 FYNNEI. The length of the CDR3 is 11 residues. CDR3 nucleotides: TGTGCCAGCAGCCTAAATCAGCCCCAGCATTTT. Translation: CASSLNQPQHF.

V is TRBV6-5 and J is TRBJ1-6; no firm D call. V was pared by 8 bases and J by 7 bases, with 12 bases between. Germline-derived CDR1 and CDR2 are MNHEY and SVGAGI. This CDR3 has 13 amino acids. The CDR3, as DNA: TGTGCCAGCTCTCAGGCCAGGAATTCACCCCTCCACTTT. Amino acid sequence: CASSQARNSPLHF.

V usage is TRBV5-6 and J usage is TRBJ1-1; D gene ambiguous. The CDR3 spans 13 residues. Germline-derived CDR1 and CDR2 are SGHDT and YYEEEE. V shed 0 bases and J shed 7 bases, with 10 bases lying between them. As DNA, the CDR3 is TGTGCCAGCAGCTTGGCCAACCTACTTGAAGCTTTCTTT. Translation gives CASSLANLLEAFF.

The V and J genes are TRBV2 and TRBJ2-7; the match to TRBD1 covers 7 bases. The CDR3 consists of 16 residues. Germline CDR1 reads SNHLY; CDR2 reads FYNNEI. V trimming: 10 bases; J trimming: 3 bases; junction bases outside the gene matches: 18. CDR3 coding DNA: TGTGCCATAGTAGCCGCGGCGGCACAGGGGTTCTACGAGCAGTACTTC. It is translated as CAIVAAAAQGFYEQYF.

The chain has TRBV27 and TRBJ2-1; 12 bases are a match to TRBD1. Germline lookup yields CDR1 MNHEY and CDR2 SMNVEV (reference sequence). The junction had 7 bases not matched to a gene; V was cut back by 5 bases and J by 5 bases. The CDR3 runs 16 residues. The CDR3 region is CASSLLGTGGHNEQFF. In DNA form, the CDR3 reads TGTGCCAGCAGTCTACTCGGGACAGGGGGCCACAATGAGCAGTTCTTC.

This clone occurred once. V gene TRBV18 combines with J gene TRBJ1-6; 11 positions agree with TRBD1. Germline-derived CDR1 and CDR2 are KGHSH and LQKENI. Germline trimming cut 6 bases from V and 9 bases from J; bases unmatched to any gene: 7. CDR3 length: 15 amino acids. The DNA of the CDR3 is TGTGCCAGCTCCGACTTGGGACAGGGGGGTTCACCCCTCCACTTT. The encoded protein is CASSDLGQGGSPLHF.

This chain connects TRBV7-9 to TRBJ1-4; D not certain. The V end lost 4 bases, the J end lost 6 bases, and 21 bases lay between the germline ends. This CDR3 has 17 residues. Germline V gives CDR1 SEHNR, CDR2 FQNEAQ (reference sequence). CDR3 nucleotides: TGTGCCAGCAGCTCATCCGGGGATTCGAAAGGCTATGAAAAACTGTTTTTT. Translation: CASSSSGDSKGYEKLFF.